This T cell receptor beta chain derives from a study of T cells after yellow fever vaccination. Study outcomes and limitations: Contamination by abundant bulk-population clonotypes could be present in FACS-sorted repertoires.

This clonotype occurred a few times. Its specificity is unknown. The V end lost 5 bases, the J end lost 6 bases, and 14 bases lay between the germline ends. Germline CDR1 reads DFQATT; CDR2 reads SNEGSKA (reference sequence). The CDR3 covers 13 residues. Production of TCR cDNA was by 5'RACE template switching, which also added a universal primer site and UMIs. MiXCR, run by TCRdb on the 5' RACE reads, gives a single entry per CDR3 protein. The data show 550,000 or so distinct CDR3 sequences, with 15% to 20% seen just once and over 11% held by the top ten. This sequence joins TRBV20-1 and TRBJ1-5; D may be TRBD1 (5 bases). The sequenced sample was PBMCs, obtained 15 days after the yellow fever booster vaccination. This TCR came from a man aged 30 to 39 who received the YFV17D yellow fever vaccine. The CDR3 region has the DNA TGCAGTGCTTGGGGTACCGGGGGTCAGCCCCAGCATTTT. Translating it yields CSAWGTGGQPQHF.